This T cell receptor beta chain emerged from a study of CD8+ T cells in alopecia areata. Study-wide context: Administration of oral tofacitinib to treated patients was at 5 to 10 mg twice daily.

This clone was observed a few times. Its antigen is not identified. CDR1 and CDR2 (germline): LGHNA, YNFKEQ. V lost 0 bases, J lost 6 bases, and 9 bases lay in between. The CDR3 consists of 13 residues. Study conclusions and caveats: Lesional scalp displayed greater clonality than normal scalp, most notably in alopecia totalis/universalis.

Stated treatment: oral pan-JAK inhibitor, 5-10 mg twice daily. Alopecia areata patients provided lesional scalp punch biopsies and peripheral blood, both collected for the study. PBMCs provided sorted CD4+ and CD8+ T cells. RNA was extracted and reverse transcribed into cDNA as the sequencing template. This table comes from immunoSEQ multiplex PCR, and its TCRdb copy is limited to in-frame clones, with some not included. Here the sample spans approximately 160,000 clones, around three fifths being singletons. J is TRBJ2-7 and V is TRBV4-2; D unresolved. Material: CD4+ T cells sorted from blood, obtained at week 24, from a patient treated with tofacitinib. This TCR was sampled from a human donor with alopecia areata. As DNA, the CDR3 is TGTGCCAGCAGCCAAGATCACTTCGGCGAGCAGTACTTC. Protein sequence: CASSQDHFGEQYF.